This is a list of T cell receptor beta chains from one sample in a study of human T cells and chemical hapten exposure. Each CDR3 protein gets one entry after TCRdb re-called the RACE reads with MiXCR. The table has under 95,000 distinct CDR3 sequences, about 8.6% seen once. The sequencing input was whole blood. The receptor source for this set is a female donor in good health. Some clones in this sample may be carry-over from other donors' samples. Both conserved end residues are part of each CDR3. The order of the fields is V gene, J gene, clone size, D gene, CDR3 DNA, CDR3 protein. The D gene is left open where the match is weak. The size entry is marked missing in some rows and otherwise reads once, few, many or a size class.

v_call: TRBV20-1; j_call: TRBJ2-7; clone_size: .; d_call: .; cdr3_nt: TGCAGTGCTACCCGGGGTGGGGGATACGAGCAGTACTTC; cdr3_aa: CSATRGGGYEQYF
v_call: TRBV7-8; j_call: TRBJ1-1; clone_size: .; d_call: .; cdr3_nt: TGTGCCAGCAGCTTGCAATCTACAGGGTACACTGAAGCTTTCTTT; cdr3_aa: CASSLQSTGYTEAFF
v_call: TRBV12-3/TRBV12-4; j_call: TRBJ2-5; clone_size: .; d_call: TRBD1; cdr3_nt: TGTGCCAGCAGTTTGAGACAGGGGGCTTGGGAGACCCAGTACTTC; cdr3_aa: CASSLRQGAWETQYF
v_call: TRBV4-3; j_call: TRBJ2-3; clone_size: many; d_call: .; cdr3_nt: TGCGCCAGCAGCCAAGATGGAGGGCGGGGTACAGATACGCAGTATTTT; cdr3_aa: CASSQDGGRGTDTQYF
v_call: TRBV27; j_call: TRBJ2-7; clone_size: many; d_call: TRBD1; cdr3_nt: TGTGCCAGCAGTTCGCCGGGACAGTCCAACGAGCAGTACTTC; cdr3_aa: CASSSPGQSNEQYF
v_call: TRBV7-9; j_call: TRBJ1-1; clone_size: many; d_call: .; cdr3_nt: TGTGCCAGCAGCTTGGTTAGGGTCGGTACTGAAGCTTTCTTT; cdr3_aa: CASSLVRVGTEAFF
v_call: TRBV6-2/TRBV6-3; j_call: TRBJ2-7; clone_size: .; d_call: .; cdr3_nt: TGTGCCAGCAGTTACTCGCCCGAATCCGAGCAGTACTTC; cdr3_aa: CASSYSPESEQYF
v_call: TRBV20-1; j_call: TRBJ1-4; clone_size: .; d_call: TRBD1; cdr3_nt: TGCAGTGCTAGAGACGCGGACAGGGATGAAAAACTGTTTTTT; cdr3_aa: CSARDADRDEKLFF
v_call: TRBV23-1; j_call: TRBJ2-7; clone_size: few; d_call: .; cdr3_nt: TGCGCCAGCAGTCAATCCTGTTACGAGCAGTACTTC; cdr3_aa: CASSQSCYEQYF
v_call: TRBV7-2; j_call: TRBJ2-1; clone_size: many; d_call: .; cdr3_nt: TGTGCCAGCAGCTTACCGACACCCGAGCAGTTCTTC; cdr3_aa: CASSLPTPEQFF
v_call: TRBV5-1; j_call: TRBJ1-6; clone_size: many; d_call: TRBD1; cdr3_nt: TGCGCCAGCAGCACCGGGACAGGGCGGTCGACTAGCACCTATAATTCACCCCTCCACTTT; cdr3_aa: CASSTGTGRSTSTYNSPLHF
v_call: TRBV29-1; j_call: TRBJ2-3; clone_size: few; d_call: .; cdr3_nt: TGCAGCGTTGAGGTTTTAGGCCAGGGGAGAGATACGCAGTATTTT; cdr3_aa: CSVEVLGQGRDTQYF
v_call: TRBV20-1; j_call: TRBJ2-7; clone_size: many; d_call: .; cdr3_nt: TGCAGTGCTAGGGACCCCCGAGCGGAGTCCTCCTACGAGCAGTACTTC; cdr3_aa: CSARDPRAESSYEQYF
v_call: TRBV6-2/TRBV6-3; j_call: TRBJ1-5; clone_size: many; d_call: .; cdr3_nt: TGTGCCAGCAGTTACGTAGCCAATCAGCCCCAGCATTTT; cdr3_aa: CASSYVANQPQHF
v_call: TRBV2; j_call: TRBJ2-7; clone_size: few; d_call: .; cdr3_nt: TGTGCCAGCAGTTTTGGGGAGGGGGACACAGTCTACGAGCAGTACTTC; cdr3_aa: CASSFGEGDTVYEQYF
v_call: TRBV7-6; j_call: TRBJ1-3; clone_size: .; d_call: TRBD1; cdr3_nt: TGTGCCAGCAGCTTGGCGGGACAGTCTGGAAACACCATATATTTT; cdr3_aa: CASSLAGQSGNTIYF
v_call: TRBV19; j_call: TRBJ1-4; clone_size: few; d_call: .; cdr3_nt: TGTGCCAGTACCTTCAACACTGCAACTAATGAAAAACTGTTTTTT; cdr3_aa: CASTFNTATNEKLFF
v_call: TRBV4-2; j_call: TRBJ2-1; clone_size: .; d_call: TRBD2; cdr3_nt: TGTGCCAGCAGCCCGACCACCTTAGCGGGAGATCGGGAGGAGCAGTTCTTC; cdr3_aa: CASSPTTLAGDREEQFF